Presented here are 22 T cell receptor beta chains from one specimen sequenced in a study of cytomegalovirus exposure and HLA in healthy donors. Primers included in the PCR were 60 Vbeta and 13 Jbeta primers. TCRdb's copy holds only in-frame clones and misses some; the assay was immunoSEQ multiplex PCR. In the table there are tens of thousands of clones, 65% to 85% of which are singletons. Material: PBMCs. The receptors were gathered from a male donor in good health and CMV-seronegative.

The chain links TRBV9 to TRBJ2-5, with 16 bases fitting TRBD2. The CDR3 runs to 18 residues. Trimming cost V 3 bases and J 2 bases; bases outside gene matches: 7. Germline V gene sequence: CDR1 SGDLS, CDR2 YYNGEE. CDR3 sequence reads: CASSAGTSGGAGQETQYF. The CDR3 nucleotides read TGTGCCAGCAGCGCCGGGACTAGCGGGGGGGCAGGGCAAGAGACCCAGTACTTC.

A few counts support this clone. The gene calls are TRBV6-1 and TRBJ1-6; maybe TRBD1 (6 bases). CDR1 is MNHNS and CDR2 is SASEGT in the germline V gene. This CDR3 is 14 amino acids long. V was cut by 3 bases and J by 7 bases, with 10 bases left in between. CDR3 bases: TGTGCCAGCAGTGAGGACAGAGAGAATTCACCCCTCCACTTT. Its translation is CASSEDRENSPLHF.

Worth noting for this clone: A junction boundary mismatches the germline segment, possibly from a read error. V gene TRBV7-7 combines with J gene TRBJ2-6; D might be TRBD1 (5 bases). From germline, CDR1 is SSHAT and CDR2 FNYEAQ (reference sequence). The CDR3 is made up of 15 amino acids. For the CDR3, the DNA is TGTGCTAGCAGCCCGGACACCTCTGGGGCCAACGTCCTGACTTTC. Translating it yields CASSPDTSGANVLTF.

V usage is TRBV6-6 and J usage is TRBJ2-1; 14 bases agree with TRBD2. CDR3 size: 14 residues. Losses at the gene ends were 5 bases for V and 9 bases for J; bases not matched to a gene: 3. Germline V gives CDR1 MNHNY, CDR2 SVGAGI (reference sequence). The CDR3 bases are TGTGCCAGCAGTGGACTAGCGGGGGGTGGTGAGCAGTTCTTC. Protein sequence: CASSGLAGGGEQFF.

This clone was seen more than once but under ten times. Other nucleotide sequences in the sample specify the same CDR3. The rearrangement uses TRBV7-2 and TRBJ2-2; D not resolved. Germline CDR1 and CDR2: SGHTA and FQGNSA. V was trimmed by 5 bases and J by 4 bases, leaving 14 bases between them. The CDR3 loop spans 15 amino acids. Written as DNA, the CDR3 is TGTGCCAGCAGCCCGACCTTAACGGGCACCGGGGAGCTGTTTTTT. Residues: CASSPTLTGTGELFF.

The rearrangement joins TRBV2 to TRBJ2-5; 11 nucleotides align to TRBD2. The V gene's germline CDR1 is SNHLY and CDR2 FYNNEI. V lost 6 bases, J lost 1 base, and 4 bases stayed unmatched. This CDR3 has 15 residues. The CDR3 is CASRSTSGTQETQYF. The CDR3 nucleotides are TGTGCCAGCAGGTCGACTAGCGGGACCCAAGAGACCCAGTACTTC.

The gene calls are TRBV30 and TRBJ1-2; D unclear. The CDR3 extends over 13 amino acids. Trimming took off 3 bases at V and 4 bases at J, with 12 bases between the two ends. The germline V gene encodes CDR1 GTSNPN and CDR2 SVGIG (reference sequence). CDR3 nucleotide sequence: TGTGCCTGGAGCGAGGCCTCCTTCTATGGCTACACCTTC. It translates to CAWSEASFYGYTF.

This sequence joins TRBV9 and TRBJ2-7, with 9 nucleotides matching TRBD1. Trimming removed 3 bases from V and 3 bases from J; junction bases left unmatched: 7. The CDR3 sequence is 15 residues long. Germline V lookup: CDR1 SGDLS, CDR2 YYNGEE. Here the CDR3 DNA reads TGTGCCAGCAGCGCCCCTGACAGGGGGTACTACGAGCAGTACTTC. Residues: CASSAPDRGYYEQYF.

Here the CDR3 reads CASSLGPDGNQPQHF. CDR3 DNA sequence: TGCGCCAGCAGCCTGGGACCCGACGGGAATCAGCCCCAGCATTTT. V usage is TRBV5-1 and J usage is TRBJ1-5; weak D call: TRBD1 (5 bases). CDR1 SGHRS and CDR2 YFSETQ come from the germline V gene. This CDR3 comprises 15 residues. The V end was cut by 4 bases, the J end by 4 bases, with 15 bases between.

V and J are TRBV5-6 and TRBJ2-3; no clear D gene. V gave up 0 bases and J gave up 11 bases, with 22 bases separating them. There are 16 residues in the CDR3. The germline gives CDR1 SGHDT, CDR2 YYEEEE. The CDR3 region has the DNA TGTGCCAGCAGCTTGGCCCCGACAAGGTATCCGTTAATGCAGTATTTT. It yields the protein CASSLAPTRYPLMQYF. The full variable domain, completed using reference TRBV5-6 and TRBJ2-3, is DAGVTQSPTHLIKTRGQQVTLRCSPKSGHDTVSWYQQALGQGPQFIFQYYEEEERQRGNFPDRFSGHQFPNYSSELNVNALLLGDSALYLCASSLAPTRYPLMQYFGPGTRLTVL.

The chain combines TRBV4-2 with TRBJ2-6, with 8 nucleotides matching TRBD2. J gave up 0 bases and V 0 bases, and 4 bases lay outside the gene matches. The germline V gene encodes CDR1 LGHNA and CDR2 YNFKEQ. The CDR3 has 18 residues. CDR3 nucleotides: TGTGCCAGCAGCCAAGATTGGGCGGGGGGCTCTGGGGCCAACGTCCTGACTTTC. Translating it yields CASSQDWAGGSGANVLTF.

This clone was found a few times. The rearrangement links TRBV4-3 to TRBJ2-2, with D tentatively TRBD1 (5 bases). The CDR3 totals 17 residues. CDR1 and CDR2 from the germline V gene are LGHNA and YSLEER. The V end lost 5 bases, the J end lost 1 base, and 17 bases lay between the germline ends. CDR3 sequence (DNA): TGCGCCAGCAGCTTAAGATGGTATACAGGGAACACCGGGGAGCTGTTTTTT. The encoded protein is CASSLRWYTGNTGELFF.

The chain links TRBV7-3 to TRBJ2-1; TRBD2 matches at 10 bases. This CDR3 has 20 residues. The ends lost 2 bases at V and 0 bases at J; junction bases unmatched: 13. Germline-derived CDR1 and CDR2 are SGHTA and FQGTGA. CDR3 in DNA: TGTGCCAGCAGCTTAGGATTGAGACTAGCGGGTCAGAGCTCCTACAATGAGCAGTTCTTC. It specifies CASSLGLRLAGQSSYNEQFF.

The rearrangement joins TRBV5-1 to TRBJ1-1, with a weak D call TRBD1 (6 bases). The CDR3 runs 13 residues. With 4 bases removed from V and 4 bases from J, the gap between germline ends came to 11 bases. Looked up from germline, CDR1 is SGHRS and CDR2 is YFSETQ. The CDR3 sequence: CASSREGGTEAFF. In DNA, the CDR3 is TGCGCCAGCAGCCGGGAGGGGGGCACTGAAGCTTTCTTT.

The rearrangement uses TRBV2 and TRBJ2-3, with 7 bases fitting TRBD2. V was clipped by 8 bases and J by 2 bases; unmatched bases: 7. The germline CDR1 and CDR2 sequences are SNHLY and FYNNEI. The CDR3 runs to 14 residues. The CDR3 bases are TGTGCCAGCGTCGGGACTACATTCACAGATACGCAGTATTTT. Its protein product is CASVGTTFTDTQYF.

A few counts support this clone. The rearrangement joins TRBV5-4 to TRBJ2-7, with TRBD2 matching over 8 bases. The V gene end was trimmed by 0 bases and the J gene end by 1 base; junction bases not matched to a gene: 6. Germline V gene lookup returns CDR1 SGHNT and CDR2 YYREEE (reference sequence). CDR3 length: 16 residues. The CDR3 DNA is TGTGCCAGCAGCTTGGAAGCGGGGGAAGTTTCCTACGAGCAGTACTTC. Translating gives CASSLEAGEVSYEQYF.

J is TRBJ1-2 and V is TRBV4-3; TRBD1 might be the D (6 bases). The V and J ends lost 0 bases and 7 bases respectively, with 15 bases between them. The CDR3 spans 15 residues. The V gene's germline CDR1 is LGHNA and CDR2 YSLEER. CDR3 bases: TGCGCCAGCAGCCAAGACCCAGCGGGGGGGCCTGGCTACACCTTC. Amino acid sequence: CASSQDPAGGPGYTF.

V is TRBV19 and J is TRBJ2-1, with a possible D match to TRBD2 (5 bases). The CDR3 has 17 amino acids. Germline lookup yields CDR1 LNHDA and CDR2 SQIVND (reference sequence). Trimming cost V 1 base and J 5 bases, with 18 bases left between them. CDR3 in amino acids: CASSIGERAGVDNEQFF. In DNA form, the CDR3 reads TGTGCCAGTAGTATAGGGGAGAGGGCGGGTGTAGACAATGAGCAGTTCTTC.

The chain carries TRBV11-2 and TRBJ1-3, with no clear D. This CDR3 has 16 amino acids. V gave up 0 bases and J gave up 0 bases, with 9 bases separating them. Germline V gene data show CDR1 as SGHAT and CDR2 as FQNNGV. The CDR3 region has the DNA TGTGCCAGCAGCTTAGATTTCGGAGGCTCTGGAAACACCATATATTTT. Encoded protein: CASSLDFGGSGNTIYF.

The chain couples TRBV13 to TRBJ1-1; D remains ambiguous. The CDR3 extends over 18 amino acids. Germline CDR1 PRHDT, CDR2 FYEKMQ (reference sequence). V lost 5 bases and J lost 1, with 23 bases in between. The CDR3 is CASSPSPEWSPRNTEAFF. The CDR3 region has the DNA TGTGCCAGCAGCCCCAGCCCGGAGTGGTCTCCGAGGAACACTGAAGCTTTCTTT.

The chain has TRBV19 and TRBJ1-5, with 7 positions matching TRBD1. The CDR3 contains 15 residues. Looked up from germline, CDR1 is LNHDA and CDR2 is SQIVND (reference sequence). V lost 6 bases to trimming and J lost 3 bases; unmatched junction nucleotides: 8. In nucleotides, the CDR3 is TGTGCCAGTAGCCCCAGGGGGTGGGTCAATCAGCCCCAGCATTTT. Translation: CASSPRGWVNQPQHF. The full variable domain, its missing parts supplied by reference TRBV19 and TRBJ1-5, is DGGITQSPKYLFRKEGQNVTLSCEQNLNHDAMYWYRQDPGQGLRLIYYSQIVNDFQKGDIAEGYSVSREKKESFPLTVTSAQKNPTAFYLCASSPRGWVNQPQHFGDGTRLSIL.

This sequence joins TRBV27 and TRBJ2-2; D is perhaps TRBD2 (5 bases). V was clipped by 6 bases and J by 7 bases, with 24 bases between them. This CDR3 is built from 17 residues. Germline loops: CDR1 MNHEY, CDR2 SMNVEV (reference sequence). This CDR3 is CASSPRAARGWSGELFF. As DNA, the CDR3 is TGTGCCAGCAGCCCCCGGGCGGCCCGCGGGTGGAGCGGGGAGCTGTTTTTT.